The 8 T cell receptor beta chains listed next were all sequenced from one sample in a study of PD-1 blockade in classical Hodgkin lymphoma. Generated by immunoSEQ multiplex PCR, the TCRdb table keeps only in-frame clones and is missing some. The sample holds about 52,000 clones, about nine tenths seen once. As to time point: cycle 4 day 1 (C4D1), after 5 to 7 weeks of nivolumab. Every one of the patients relapsed after autologous stem cell transplantation (brentuximab vedotin exposure was variable). The sample consisted of peripheral blood mononuclear cells (PBMCs), taken before the fourth cycle of nivolumab. Receptor source: a human donor with classical Hodgkin lymphoma.

The chain employs TRBV5-6 and TRBJ1-1, with 8 bases lining up with TRBD1. The CDR3 runs 16 residues. Germline V CDR1 and CDR2: SGHDT, YYEEEE. The junction had 5 bases not matched to a gene; V was cut back by 1 base and J by 0 bases. CDR3 DNA sequence: TGTGCCAGCAGCTTGTACAGGGGGTTTATGAACACTGAAGCTTTCTTT. Translating gives CASSLYRGFMNTEAFF.

V is TRBV25-1 and J is TRBJ1-1; TRBD1 might be the D (5 bases). This CDR3 is 12 amino acids long. Germline CDR1 reads MGHDK; CDR2 reads SYGVNS. With 6 bases removed from V and 5 bases from J, the gap between germline ends came to 10 bases. The CDR3 region is CASRRGGTEAFF. The CDR3 DNA reads as TGTGCCAGCAGAAGGGGTGGTACTGAAGCTTTCTTT. Full variable domain (rest looked up from reference TRBV25-1 and TRBJ1-1): EADIYQTPRYLVIGTGKKITLECSQTMGHDKMYWYQQDPGMELHLIHYSYGVNSTEKGDLSSESTVSRIRTEHFPLTLESARPSHTSQYLCASRRGGTEAFFGQGTRLTVV.

This clone is a singleton in its sample. The chain recombines TRBV28 with TRBJ2-7; 10 bases are shared with TRBD1. The CDR3 spans 17 residues. Trimming removed 5 bases from V and 9 bases from J; junction bases left unmatched: 19. From germline, CDR1 is MDHEN and CDR2 SYDVKM. The chain's CDR3 is CASSTQSYGTGEFSQYF. The CDR3 bases are TGTGCCAGCAGTACCCAATCCTATGGGACAGGGGAATTTTCGCAGTACTTC.

The gene calls are TRBV4-1 and TRBJ1-4, with D possibly being TRBD1 (5 bases). The V end lost 1 base, the J end lost 4 bases, and 16 bases lay between the germline ends. This CDR3 contains 17 residues. Germline V gene data show CDR1 as MGHRA and CDR2 as YSYEKL. As DNA, the CDR3 is TGCGCCAGCAGCCAAGTGTTAGGGGCGCGGTTTAATGAAAAACTGTTTTTT. It translates to CASSQVLGARFNEKLFF.

This sequence joins TRBV11-2 and TRBJ2-3; a weak D match, TRBD2 (5 bases). The CDR3 loop spans 13 amino acids. Germline CDR1 and CDR2: SGHAT and FQNNGV. Between the trimmed V and J ends, which lost 8 bases and 6 bases, there was a span of 15 bases. CDR3 sequence reads: CASAPGRSDTQYF. CDR3 DNA: TGTGCCAGCGCTCCGGGAAGATCGGATACGCAGTATTTT.

For the CDR3, the DNA is TGTGCCAGTAGTATGACGTCAGCCACTGACGAGCAGTACTTC. This gives the protein CASSMTSATDEQYF. V and J are TRBV19 and TRBJ2-7; D not resolved. This CDR3 has 14 residues. Looked up from germline, CDR1 is LNHDA and CDR2 is SQIVND (reference sequence). V lost 3 bases and J lost 5, with 14 bases in between.

The chain joins TRBV5-6 to TRBJ1-2; no definite D call. The germline V and J ends were trimmed by 5 bases and 0 bases, with 14 bases remaining between them. Germline CDR1 reads SGHDT; CDR2 reads YYEEEE. This CDR3 contains 15 residues. The CDR3 DNA is TGTGCCAGCAGTCAGACGAGTCAGACTAACTATGGCTACACCTTC. Protein product: CASSQTSQTNYGYTF.

This chain connects TRBV19 to TRBJ1-2; 9 positions agree with TRBD1. There are 15 residues in the CDR3. The V segment lost 1 base and the J segment 4 bases; nucleotides outside the gene matches: 4. Germline V gives CDR1 LNHDA, CDR2 SQIVND (reference sequence). This CDR3 reads CASSIGDRAIYGYTF. DNA for the CDR3: TGTGCCAGTAGTATAGGGGACAGGGCTATCTATGGCTACACCTTC.